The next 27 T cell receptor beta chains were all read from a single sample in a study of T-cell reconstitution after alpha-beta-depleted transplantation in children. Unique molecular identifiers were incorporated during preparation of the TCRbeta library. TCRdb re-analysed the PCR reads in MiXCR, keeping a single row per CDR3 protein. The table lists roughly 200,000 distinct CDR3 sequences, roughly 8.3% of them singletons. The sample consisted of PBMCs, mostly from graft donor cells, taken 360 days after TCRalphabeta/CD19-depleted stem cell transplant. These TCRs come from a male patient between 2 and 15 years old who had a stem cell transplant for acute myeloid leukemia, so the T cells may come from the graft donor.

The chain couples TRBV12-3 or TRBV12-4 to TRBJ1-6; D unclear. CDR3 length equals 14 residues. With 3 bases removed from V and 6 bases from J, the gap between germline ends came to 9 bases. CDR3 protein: CASSLSRINSPLHF. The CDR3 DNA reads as TGTGCCAGCAGTTTGAGCCGAATTAATTCACCCCTCCACTTT.

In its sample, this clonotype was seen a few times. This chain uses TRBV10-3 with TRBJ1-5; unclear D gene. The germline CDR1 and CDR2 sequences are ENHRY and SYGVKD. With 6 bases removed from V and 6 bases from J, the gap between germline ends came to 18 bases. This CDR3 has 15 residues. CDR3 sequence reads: CAIRDELNPGQPQHF. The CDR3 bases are TGTGCCATCAGGGACGAACTGAATCCTGGTCAGCCCCAGCATTTT.

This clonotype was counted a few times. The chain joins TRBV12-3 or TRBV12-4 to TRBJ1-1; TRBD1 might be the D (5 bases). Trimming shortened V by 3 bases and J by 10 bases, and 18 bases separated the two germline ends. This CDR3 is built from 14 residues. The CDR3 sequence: CASSFRFGAGRAFF. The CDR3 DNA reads TGTGCCAGCAGTTTTCGTTTTGGGGCAGGGAGAGCTTTCTTT.

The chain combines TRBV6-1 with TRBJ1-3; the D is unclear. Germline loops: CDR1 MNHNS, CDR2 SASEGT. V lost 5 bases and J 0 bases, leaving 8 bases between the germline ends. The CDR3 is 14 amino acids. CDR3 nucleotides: TGTGCCAGCAGTCCCGCGTCCTCTGGAAACACCATATATTTT. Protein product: CASSPASSGNTIYF.

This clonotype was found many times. The CDR3 DNA follows: TGTGCCAGCAGCCTACGGGGGGGTTCACCCCTCCACTTT. Translating it yields CASSLRGGSPLHF. This chain joins TRBV11-1 and TRBJ1-6; D perhaps matches TRBD1 (5 bases). The CDR3 is 13 residues long. V lost 5 bases and J lost 9, with 11 bases in between. From germline, CDR1 is SGHAT and CDR2 FQDESV (reference sequence).

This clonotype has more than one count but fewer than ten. The CDR3 spells CASSLLPISAQDTQYF. Written as DNA, the CDR3 is TGCGCCAGCAGCTTGTTGCCCATTAGCGCACAAGATACGCAGTATTTT. The V and J genes are TRBV5-1 and TRBJ2-3; TRBD2 is a possible D gene (5 bases). Germline V gene sequence: CDR1 SGHRS, CDR2 YFSETQ. V was pared by 1 base and J by 5 bases, with 17 bases between. This CDR3 comprises 16 residues.

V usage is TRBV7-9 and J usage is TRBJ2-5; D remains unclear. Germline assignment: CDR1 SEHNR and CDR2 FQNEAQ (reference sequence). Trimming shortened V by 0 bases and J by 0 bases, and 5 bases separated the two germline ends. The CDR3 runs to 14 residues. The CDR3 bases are TGTGCCAGCAGCTTAGCTTCGTACCAAGAGACCCAGTACTTC. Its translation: CASSLASYQETQYF.

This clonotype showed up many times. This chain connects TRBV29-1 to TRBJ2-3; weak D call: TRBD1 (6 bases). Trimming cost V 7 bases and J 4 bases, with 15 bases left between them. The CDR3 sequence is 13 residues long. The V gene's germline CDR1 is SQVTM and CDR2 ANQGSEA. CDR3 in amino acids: CSDRRDTSDTQYF. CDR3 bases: TGCAGCGATCGACGGGACACCTCAGATACGCAGTATTTT.

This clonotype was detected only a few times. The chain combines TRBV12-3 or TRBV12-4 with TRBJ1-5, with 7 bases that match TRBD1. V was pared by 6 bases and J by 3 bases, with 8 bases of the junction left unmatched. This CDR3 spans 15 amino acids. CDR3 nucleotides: TGTGCCAGCAGGCTCCGGGACAGCTTCAATCAGCCCCAGCATTTT. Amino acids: CASRLRDSFNQPQHF.

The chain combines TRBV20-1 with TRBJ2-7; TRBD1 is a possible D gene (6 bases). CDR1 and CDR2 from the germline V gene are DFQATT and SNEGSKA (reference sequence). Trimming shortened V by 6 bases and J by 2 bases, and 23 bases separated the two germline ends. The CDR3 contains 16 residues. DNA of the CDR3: TGCAGTGCCCTAGGGTTTAGAGGGCAGGGGCCCTACGAGCAGTACTTC. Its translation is CSALGFRGQGPYEQYF.

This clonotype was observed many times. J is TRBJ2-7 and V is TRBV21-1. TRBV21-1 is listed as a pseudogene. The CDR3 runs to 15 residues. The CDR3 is CASSNEQGGLYEQYV. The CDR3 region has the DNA TGTGCCAGCAGCAACGAGCAGGGAGGTCTCTACGAGCAGTACGTC.

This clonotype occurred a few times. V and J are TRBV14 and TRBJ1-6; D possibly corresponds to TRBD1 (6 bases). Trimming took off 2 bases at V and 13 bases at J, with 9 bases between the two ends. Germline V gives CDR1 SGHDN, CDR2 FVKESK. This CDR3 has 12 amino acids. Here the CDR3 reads CASSQYREPLHF. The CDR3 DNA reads TGTGCCAGCAGCCAATACAGGGAGCCCCTCCACTTT. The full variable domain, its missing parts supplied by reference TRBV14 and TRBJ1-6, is EAGVTQFPSHSVIEKGQTVTLRCDPISGHDNLYWYRRVMGKEIKFLLHFVKESKQDESGMPNNRFLAERTGGTYSTLKVQPAELEDSGVYFCASSQYREPLHFGNGTRLTVT.

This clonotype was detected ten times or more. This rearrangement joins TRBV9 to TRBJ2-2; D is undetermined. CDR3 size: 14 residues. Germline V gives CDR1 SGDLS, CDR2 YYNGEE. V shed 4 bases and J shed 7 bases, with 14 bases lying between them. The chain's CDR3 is CASSPPSRFGELFF. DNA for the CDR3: TGTGCCAGCAGCCCCCCATCTCGCTTCGGGGAGCTGTTTTTT.

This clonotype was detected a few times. The CDR3 loop reads CATSRGAYEQYV. The CDR3 nucleotides are TGTGCCACCAGCAGAGGCGCCTACGAGCAGTACGTC. The chain recombines TRBV15 with TRBJ2-7; D remains ambiguous. The CDR3 contains 12 residues. Looked up from germline, CDR1 is LNHNV and CDR2 is YYDKDF (reference sequence). Trimming stripped 1 base from V and 2 bases from J, with 3 bases between.

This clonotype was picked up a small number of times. CDR3 residues: CASRREGVKTQYF. The CDR3 DNA follows: TGTGCCAGCAGACGGGAGGGGGTGAAGACCCAGTACTTC. The chain combines TRBV5-5 with TRBJ2-5; 8 bases map to TRBD2. The J segment lost 6 bases and the V segment lost 5 bases, leaving 6 bases of the junction unmatched. In germline, CDR1 is SGHKS, CDR2 YYEKEE (reference sequence). This CDR3 is 13 amino acids long. The full variable domain, completed using reference TRBV5-5 and TRBJ2-5, is DAGVTQSPTHLIKTRGQQVTLRCSPISGHKSVSWYQQVLGQGPQFIFQYYEKEERGRGNFPDRFSARQFPNYSSELNVNALLLGDSALYLCASRREGVKTQYFGPGTRLLVL.

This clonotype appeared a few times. The CDR3 sequence: CASKQGAGNTIYF. Written as DNA, the CDR3 is TGTGCCAGTAAACAGGGGGCTGGAAACACCATATATTTT. This chain links TRBV12-3 or TRBV12-4 with TRBJ1-3; 8 nucleotides align to TRBD1. The CDR3 has 13 amino acids. Trimming cost V 9 bases and J 2 bases; bases outside gene matches: 3.

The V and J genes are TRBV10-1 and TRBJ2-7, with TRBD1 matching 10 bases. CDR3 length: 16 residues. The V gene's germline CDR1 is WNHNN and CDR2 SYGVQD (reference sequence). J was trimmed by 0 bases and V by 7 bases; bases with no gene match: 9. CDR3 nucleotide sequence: TGCGCCAGCACCCAGACAGGGGGCTCAAGCTCCTACGAGCAGTACGTC. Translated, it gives CASTQTGGSSSYEQYV.

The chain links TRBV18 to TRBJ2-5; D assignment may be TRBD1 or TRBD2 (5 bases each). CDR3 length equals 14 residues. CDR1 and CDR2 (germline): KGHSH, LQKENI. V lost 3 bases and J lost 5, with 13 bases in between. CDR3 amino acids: CASSPEIGEETQYF. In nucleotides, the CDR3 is TGTGCCAGCTCACCGGAGATAGGGGAGGAGACCCAGTACTTC.

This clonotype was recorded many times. The chain's CDR3 is CASSLARRSEQFF. The CDR3 region has the DNA TGTGCCAGCAGTTTAGCGCGGAGAAGTGAGCAGTTCTTC. This chain links TRBV12-3 or TRBV12-4 with TRBJ2-1; D is undetermined. The CDR3 has 13 amino acids. V dropped 0 bases and J dropped 9 bases, with 9 bases sitting between them.

The CDR3 bases are TGTGCCAGCAGCCTGGGGCGAGGGAGCGCTGAAGCTTTCTTT. Its translation is CASSLGRGSAEAFF. The chain joins TRBV7-8 to TRBJ1-1, with TRBD1 as a possible D gene (5 bases). The germline V gene encodes CDR1 SGHVS and CDR2 FQNEAQ. CDR3 length: 14 amino acids. V was shortened by 5 bases and J by 6 bases, with 16 bases between the two germline ends.

CDR3 sequence reads: CASSESGGRSYNEQFF. The DNA for the CDR3 is TGCGCCAGCAGTGAGTCGGGGGGGAGATCCTACAATGAGCAGTTCTTC. The rearrangement links TRBV10-2 to TRBJ2-1; 7 bases agree with TRBD2. The CDR3 totals 16 residues. V shed 0 bases and J 1 base; nucleotides not matched to a gene: 3. In germline, CDR1 is WSHSY, CDR2 SAAADI.

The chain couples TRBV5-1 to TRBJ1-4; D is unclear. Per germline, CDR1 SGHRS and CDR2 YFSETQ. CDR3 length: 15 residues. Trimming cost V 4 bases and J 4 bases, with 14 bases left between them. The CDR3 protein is CASSLGGSFNEKLFF. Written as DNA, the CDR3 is TGCGCCAGCAGCCTGGGAGGGTCCTTTAATGAAAAACTGTTTTTT.

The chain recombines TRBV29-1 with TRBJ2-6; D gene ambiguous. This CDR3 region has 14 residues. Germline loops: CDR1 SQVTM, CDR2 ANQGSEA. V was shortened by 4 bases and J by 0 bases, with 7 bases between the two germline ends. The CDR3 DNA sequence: TGCAGCGTTGGAAAAAGCTCTGGGGCCAACGTCCTGACTTTC. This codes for CSVGKSSGANVLTF. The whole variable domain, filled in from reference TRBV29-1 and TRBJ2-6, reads SAVISQKPSRDICQRGTSLTIQCQVDSQVTMMFWYRQQPGQSLTLIATANQGSEATYESGFVIDKFPISRPNLTFSTLTVSNMSPEDSSIYLCSVGKSSGANVLTFGAGSRLTVL.

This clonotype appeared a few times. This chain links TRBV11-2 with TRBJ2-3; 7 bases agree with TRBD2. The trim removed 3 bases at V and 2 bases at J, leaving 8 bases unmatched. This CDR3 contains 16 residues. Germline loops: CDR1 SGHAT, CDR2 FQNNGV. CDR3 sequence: CASSFSRGTYTDTQYF. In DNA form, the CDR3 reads TGTGCCAGCAGCTTCTCGCGGGGGACTTACACAGATACGCAGTATTTT.

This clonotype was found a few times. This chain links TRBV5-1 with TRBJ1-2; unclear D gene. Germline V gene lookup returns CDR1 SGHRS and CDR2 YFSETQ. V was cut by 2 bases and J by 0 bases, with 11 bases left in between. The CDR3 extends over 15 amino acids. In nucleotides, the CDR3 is TGCGCCAGCAGCTTCTCTGTAACTTCTAACTATGGCTACACCTTC. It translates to CASSFSVTSNYGYTF.

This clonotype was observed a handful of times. The CDR3 DNA sequence: TGCGCCAGCAGCCAAGATGTTGAGGTGCGGAGGCAGCCCCAGCATTTT. It yields the protein CASSQDVEVRRQPQHF. V gene TRBV4-3 combines with J gene TRBJ1-5; no reliable D call. The CDR3 has 16 residues. Trimming cost V 0 bases and J 7 bases, with 16 bases left between them. CDR1 LGHNA and CDR2 YSLEER come from the germline V gene.

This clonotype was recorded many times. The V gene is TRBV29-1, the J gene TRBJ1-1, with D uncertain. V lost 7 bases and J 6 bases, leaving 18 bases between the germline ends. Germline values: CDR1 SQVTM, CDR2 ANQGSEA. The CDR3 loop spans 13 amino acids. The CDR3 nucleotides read TGCAGCGCTCTTCCTGGCGGGTTTCCTGAAGCTTTCTTT. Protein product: CSALPGGFPEAFF.